This TCR beta chain comes out of a study of OX40 agonist ivuxolimab in advanced cancers. Broader study findings: At 0.1 to 3.0 mg/kg, CD4+ and CD8+ blood T cells expanded clonally by week 6. A proportion of nonresponders additionally exhibited low normalized T-cell clonal expansion.

This CDR3 has 20 residues. CDR1 is MDHEN and CDR2 is SYDVKM in the germline V gene. V lost 2 bases, J lost 0 bases, and 25 bases lay in between. Sequenced by immunoSEQ multiplex PCR; TCRdb stores in-frame clones only, minus some. The sample includes 80,000 to 95,000 clones, about 86% of them seen just once. A remark on this clone: Its specificity is not known.

The J gene is TRBJ1-1, the V gene TRBV28; no clear D. Material: CD4+ or CD8+ T cells sorted from blood, obtained in a trial of the OX40 agonist ivuxolimab. This receptor was obtained from an adult with an advanced solid tumor such as melanoma, head and neck, liver or kidney cancer. The CDR3 region is CASSLPTHAGSVDMNTEAFF. DNA for the CDR3: TGTGCCAGCAGTTTACCAACTCACGCGGGATCCGTAGACATGAACACTGAAGCTTTCTTT.